This T cell receptor beta chain was sequenced for a study of cytomegalovirus exposure and HLA in healthy donors. Overall study findings and caveats: Cytomegalovirus association was listed for about 150 TCR beta chains.

In regard to this clone: Its matching antigen is unknown.

60 Vbeta and 13 Jbeta primers were used in PCR. The method was immunoSEQ multiplex PCR; TCRdb's version includes in-frame clones alone and lacks a portion of them. The sample lists 150,000 to 200,000 clones, over 75% occurring once. Germline assignment: CDR1 KGHSH and CDR2 LQKENI. The CDR3 sequence is 13 residues long. V lost 3 bases, J lost 5 bases, and 8 bases lay in between. Sample: PBMCs. This sequence originates from a young woman in good health and CMV-seronegative. The J gene is TRBJ1-5, the V gene TRBV18; D is undetermined. In DNA form, the CDR3 reads TGTGCCAGCTCACCCGGCGAGGATCAGCCCCAGCATTTT. Translated: CASSPGEDQPQHF.